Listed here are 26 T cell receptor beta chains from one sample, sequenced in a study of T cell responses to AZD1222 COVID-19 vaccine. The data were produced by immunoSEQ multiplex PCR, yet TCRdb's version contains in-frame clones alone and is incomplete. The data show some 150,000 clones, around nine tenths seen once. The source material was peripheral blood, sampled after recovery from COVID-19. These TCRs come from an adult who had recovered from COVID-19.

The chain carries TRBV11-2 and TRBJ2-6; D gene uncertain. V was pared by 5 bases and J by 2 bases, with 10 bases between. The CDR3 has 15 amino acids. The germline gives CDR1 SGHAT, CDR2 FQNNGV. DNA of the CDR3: TGTGCCAGCAGCCCCCAGAAGACTGGGGCCAACGTCCTGACTTTC. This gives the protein CASSPQKTGANVLTF.

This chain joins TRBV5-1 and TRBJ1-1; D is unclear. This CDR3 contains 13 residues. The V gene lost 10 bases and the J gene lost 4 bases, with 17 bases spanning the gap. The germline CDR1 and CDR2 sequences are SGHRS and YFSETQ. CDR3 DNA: TGCGCCTCCGGACCGACTGTTGGCACTGAAGCTTTCTTT. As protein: CASGPTVGTEAFF. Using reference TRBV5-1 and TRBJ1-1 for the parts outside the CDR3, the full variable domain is KAGVTQTPRYLIKTRGQQVTLSCSPISGHRSVSWYQQTPGQGLQFLFEYFSETQRNKGNFPGRFSGRQFSNSRSEMNVSTLELGDSALYLCASGPTVGTEAFFGQGTRLTVV.

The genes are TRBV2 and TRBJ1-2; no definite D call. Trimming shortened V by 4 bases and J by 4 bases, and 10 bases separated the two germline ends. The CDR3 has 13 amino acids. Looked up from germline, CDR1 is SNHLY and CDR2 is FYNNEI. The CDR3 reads CASSVGPAYGYTF. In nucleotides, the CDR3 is TGTGCCAGCAGTGTAGGACCGGCCTATGGCTACACCTTC.

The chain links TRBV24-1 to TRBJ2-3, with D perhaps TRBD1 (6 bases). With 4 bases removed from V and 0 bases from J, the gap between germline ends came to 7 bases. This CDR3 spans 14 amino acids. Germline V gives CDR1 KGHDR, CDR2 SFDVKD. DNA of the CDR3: TGTGCCACCAGTGAGGACAGTAGCACAGATACGCAGTATTTT. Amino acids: CATSEDSSTDTQYF.

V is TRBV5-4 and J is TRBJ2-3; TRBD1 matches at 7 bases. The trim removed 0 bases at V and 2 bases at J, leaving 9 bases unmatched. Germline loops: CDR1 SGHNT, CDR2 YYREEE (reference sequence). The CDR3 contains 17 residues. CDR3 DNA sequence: TGTGCCAGCAGCTTGGGAGGCCGACAGGGCATCACAGATACGCAGTATTTT. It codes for CASSLGGRQGITDTQYF. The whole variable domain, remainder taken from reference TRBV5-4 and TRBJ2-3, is ETGVTQSPTHLIKTRGQQVTLRCSSQSGHNTVSWYQQALGQGPQFIFQYYREEENGRGNFPPRFSGLQFPNYSSELNVNALELDDSALYLCASSLGGRQGITDTQYFGPGTRLTVL.

CDR3: CASTRDRSDQPQHF. CDR3 nucleotide sequence: TGTGCCAGCACCCGAGACCGGAGCGATCAGCCCCAGCATTTT. The chain links TRBV28 to TRBJ1-5; D gene unclear. V was clipped by 7 bases and J by 5 bases, with 15 bases between them. The CDR3 has 14 residues. Germline V gene lookup returns CDR1 MDHEN and CDR2 SYDVKM.

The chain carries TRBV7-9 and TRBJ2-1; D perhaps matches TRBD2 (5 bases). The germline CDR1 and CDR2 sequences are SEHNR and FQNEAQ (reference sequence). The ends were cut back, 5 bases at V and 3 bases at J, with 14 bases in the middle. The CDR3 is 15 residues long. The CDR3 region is CASSIPGGLYNEQFF. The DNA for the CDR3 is TGTGCCAGCAGCATCCCCGGAGGCCTCTACAATGAGCAGTTCTTC.

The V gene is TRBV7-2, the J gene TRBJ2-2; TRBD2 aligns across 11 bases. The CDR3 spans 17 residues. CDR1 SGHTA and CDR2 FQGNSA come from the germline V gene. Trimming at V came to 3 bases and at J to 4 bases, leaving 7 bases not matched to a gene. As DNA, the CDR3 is TGTGCCAGCAGCTTGTTAGCGGGGGGGTTTCGCACCGGGGAGCTGTTTTTT. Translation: CASSLLAGGFRTGELFF.

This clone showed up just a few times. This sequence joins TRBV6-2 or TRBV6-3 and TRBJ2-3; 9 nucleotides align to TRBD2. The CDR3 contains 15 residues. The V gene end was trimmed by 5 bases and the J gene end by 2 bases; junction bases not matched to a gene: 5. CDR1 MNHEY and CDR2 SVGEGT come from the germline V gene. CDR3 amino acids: CASSPSGRITDTQYF. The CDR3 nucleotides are TGTGCCAGCAGTCCAAGCGGGAGGATCACAGATACGCAGTATTTT.

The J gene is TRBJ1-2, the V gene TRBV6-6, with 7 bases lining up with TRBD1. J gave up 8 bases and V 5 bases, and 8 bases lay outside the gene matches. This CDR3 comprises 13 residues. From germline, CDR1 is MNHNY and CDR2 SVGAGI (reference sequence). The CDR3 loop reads CASSHRGPGGYTF. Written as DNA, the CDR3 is TGTGCCAGCAGTCATAGGGGGCCGGGAGGCTACACCTTC.

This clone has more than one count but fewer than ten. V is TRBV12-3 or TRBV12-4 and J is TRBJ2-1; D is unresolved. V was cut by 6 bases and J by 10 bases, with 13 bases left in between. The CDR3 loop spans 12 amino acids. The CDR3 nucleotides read TGTGCCAGCAGCCCGGGCCCGGAAGAGCAGTTCTTC. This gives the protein CASSPGPEEQFF.

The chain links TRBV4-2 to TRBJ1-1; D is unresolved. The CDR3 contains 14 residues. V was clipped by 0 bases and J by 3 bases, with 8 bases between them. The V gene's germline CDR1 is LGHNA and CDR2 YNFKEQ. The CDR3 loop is CASSQDTGHTEAFF. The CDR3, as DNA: TGTGCCAGCAGCCAAGATACCGGCCACACTGAAGCTTTCTTT.

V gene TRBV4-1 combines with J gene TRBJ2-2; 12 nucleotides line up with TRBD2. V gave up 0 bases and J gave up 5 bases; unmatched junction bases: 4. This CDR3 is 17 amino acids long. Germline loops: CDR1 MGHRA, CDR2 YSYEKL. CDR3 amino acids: CASSQEGLAGGTGELFF. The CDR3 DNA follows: TGCGCCAGCAGCCAAGAAGGGCTAGCGGGAGGGACCGGGGAGCTGTTTTTT.

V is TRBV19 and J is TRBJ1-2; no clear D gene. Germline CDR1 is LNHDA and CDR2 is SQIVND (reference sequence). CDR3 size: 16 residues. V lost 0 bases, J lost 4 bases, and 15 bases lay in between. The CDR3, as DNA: TGTGCCAGTAGTATAGATGGCAGGTCCTCATCCTATGGCTACACCTTC. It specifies CASSIDGRSSSYGYTF. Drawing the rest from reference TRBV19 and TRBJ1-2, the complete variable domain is DGGITQSPKYLFRKEGQNVTLSCEQNLNHDAMYWYRQDPGQGLRLIYYSQIVNDFQKGDIAEGYSVSREKKESFPLTVTSAQKNPTAFYLCASSIDGRSSSYGYTFGSGTRLTVV.

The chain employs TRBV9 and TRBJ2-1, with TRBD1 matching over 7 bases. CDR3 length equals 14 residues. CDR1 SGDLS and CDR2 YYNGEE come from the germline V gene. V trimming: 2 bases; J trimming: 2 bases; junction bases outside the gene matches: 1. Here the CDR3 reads CASSVQGAYNEQFF. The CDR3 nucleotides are TGTGCCAGCAGCGTTCAGGGGGCCTACAATGAGCAGTTCTTC.

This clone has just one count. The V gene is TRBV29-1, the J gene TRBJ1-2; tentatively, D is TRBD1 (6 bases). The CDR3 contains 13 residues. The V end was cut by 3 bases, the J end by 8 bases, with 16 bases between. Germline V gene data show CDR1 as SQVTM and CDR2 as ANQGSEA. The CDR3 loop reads CSVEGRTGRGYTF. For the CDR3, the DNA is TGCAGCGTTGAGGGTCGAACAGGGCGAGGCTACACCTTC.

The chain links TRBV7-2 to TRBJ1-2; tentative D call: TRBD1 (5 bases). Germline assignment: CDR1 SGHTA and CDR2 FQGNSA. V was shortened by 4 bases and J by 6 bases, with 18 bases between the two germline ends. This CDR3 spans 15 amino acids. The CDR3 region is CASSSHPGTQHGYTF. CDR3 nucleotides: TGTGCCAGCAGCTCCCATCCAGGGACTCAGCATGGCTACACCTTC.

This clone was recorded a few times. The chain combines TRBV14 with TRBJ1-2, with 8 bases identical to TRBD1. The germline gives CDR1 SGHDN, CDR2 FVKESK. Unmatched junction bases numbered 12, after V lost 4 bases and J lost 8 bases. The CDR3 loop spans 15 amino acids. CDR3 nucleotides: TGTGCCAGCAGCCCTCAGGGGGCGCGGGTACTCGGCTACACCTTC. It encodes CASSPQGARVLGYTF.

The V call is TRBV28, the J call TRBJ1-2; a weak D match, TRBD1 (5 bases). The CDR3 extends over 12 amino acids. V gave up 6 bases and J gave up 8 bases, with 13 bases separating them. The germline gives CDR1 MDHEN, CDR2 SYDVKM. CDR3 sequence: CASSLNRGGYTF. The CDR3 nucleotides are TGTGCCAGCAGCCTCAATAGGGGAGGCTACACCTTC.

The CDR3 loop reads CAISGSLNYGYTF. The CDR3 DNA reads as TGTGCCATCAGCGGGTCCCTTAACTATGGCTACACCTTC. The chain couples TRBV10-3 to TRBJ1-2; D is undetermined. The CDR3 sequence is 13 residues long. V was clipped by 6 bases and J by 1 base, with 9 bases between them. CDR1 and CDR2 from the germline V gene are ENHRY and SYGVKD.

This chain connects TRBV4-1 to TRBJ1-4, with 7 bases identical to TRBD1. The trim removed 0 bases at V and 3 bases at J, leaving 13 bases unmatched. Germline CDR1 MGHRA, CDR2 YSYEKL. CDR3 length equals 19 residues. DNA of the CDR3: TGCGCCAGCAGCCAAGATAATTTGCTTAGGGGGCTGGCTAATGAAAAACTGTTTTTT. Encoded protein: CASSQDNLLRGLANEKLFF.

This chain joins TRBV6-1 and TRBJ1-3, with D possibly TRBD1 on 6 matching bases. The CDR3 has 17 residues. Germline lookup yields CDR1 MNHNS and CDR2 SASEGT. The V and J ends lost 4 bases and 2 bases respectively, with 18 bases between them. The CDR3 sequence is CASSVLGPGGPGNTIYF. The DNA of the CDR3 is TGTGCCAGCAGTGTGCTGGGCCCTGGGGGGCCTGGAAACACCATATATTTT.

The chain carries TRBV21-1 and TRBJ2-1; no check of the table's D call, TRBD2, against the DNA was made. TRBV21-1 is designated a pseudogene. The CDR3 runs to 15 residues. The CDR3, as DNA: TGTGCCAGCAGCAAAGCAGGGTGCGGGGACAATGAGCAGTTCTTC. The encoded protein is CASSKAGCGDNEQFF.

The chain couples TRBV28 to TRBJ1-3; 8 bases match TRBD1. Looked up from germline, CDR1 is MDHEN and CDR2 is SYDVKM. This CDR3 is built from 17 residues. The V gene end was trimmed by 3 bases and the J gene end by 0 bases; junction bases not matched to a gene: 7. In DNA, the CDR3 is TGTGCCAGCAGTTTGACAGGGGTCGGTTACTCTGGAAACACCATATATTTT. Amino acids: CASSLTGVGYSGNTIYF.

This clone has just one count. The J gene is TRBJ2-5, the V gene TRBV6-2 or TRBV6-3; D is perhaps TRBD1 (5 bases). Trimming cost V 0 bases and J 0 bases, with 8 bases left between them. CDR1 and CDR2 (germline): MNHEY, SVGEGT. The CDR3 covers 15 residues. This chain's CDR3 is CASSYSRTNQETQYF. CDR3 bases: TGTGCCAGCAGTTACTCTAGGACAAACCAAGAGACCCAGTACTTC.

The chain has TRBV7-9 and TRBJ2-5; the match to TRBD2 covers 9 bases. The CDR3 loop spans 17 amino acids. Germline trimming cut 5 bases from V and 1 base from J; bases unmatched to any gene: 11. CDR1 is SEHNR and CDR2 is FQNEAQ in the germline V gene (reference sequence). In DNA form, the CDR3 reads TGTGCCAGCAGCCTTGGGCATCCTAGCGGGACCCAAGAGACCCAGTACTTC. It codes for CASSLGHPSGTQETQYF.